This T cell receptor (beta chain) came from a study of blood T cell repertoires in COVID-19 (dated by TCRdb to the early 2020s). Context from the whole study: Samples covering the acute and convalescent phases of COVID-19 were provided by collaborators in the United States, Italy and Spain. Where available, HLA class I and class II types were obtained from metadata supplied by the sample provider rather than from assay-based typing. The repertoires were released in a freely available public database intended as a resource for research on the immune response to SARS-CoV-2. The material from the prospective study consisted of cDNA or gDNA derived from T cells, B-cell-depleted T cells, or PBMCs. Nearly every sample came with metadata listing a de-identified subject ID, COVID-19 status, age in years and sex. Deeply sampled blood TCRbeta repertoires from subjects exposed to, actively infected with, or recovered from COVID-19 were included in the dataset. The samples were drawn from the first 160 participants of the ongoing ImmuneRACE study and from 950 to 1,500 subjects provided by 6 global collaborators.

TCRbeta CDR3 regions were amplified from genomic DNA using the immunoSEQ Assay, a bias-controlled multiplex PCR. Processing in the source paper ran as follows. Within the assay, amplification of reference gene primers was used to estimate how many nucleated cells each sample contained. To quantify the absolute abundance of each unique TCRbeta CDR3 rearrangement, sequence reads were collapsed and filtered. For each sample, productive Simpson clonality was calculated as the square root of Simpson's diversity index across productive rearrangements. Not all clones reach the TCRdb copy of this immuneACCESS table, which keeps in-frame sequences only. Checked studies attribute under half of the gap to unresolved V genes and leave the rest unexplained. V, J and clone size are taken as reported in that table, and D and trimming were inferred from the DNA itself. The sample table contains about 52,000 clones; only one count was recorded for about 81% of them. Under 30% of the sample is taken by the ten largest.

Notes on this clone: Which antigen it targets is not known. No base quality information exists; no much larger clone differs at one position.

From the cysteine through the phenylalanine, the CDR3 covers 13 amino acids. CDR3 DNA is the only sequence kept; it has 39 bases, read in frame from the first base. Via the germline V gene, CDR1 is ENHRY and CDR2 SYGVKD. V is shortened by 6 bases, J by 1 base, and the region joining them spans 9 bases. In Seattle, one collaborating source enrolled patients while the infection was active and tracked those patients longitudinally over the course of disease. Collaborating institutions collected whole blood in K2EDTA tubes following their own protocols. For TCRbeta analysis, collaborator samples were shipped as frozen whole blood, as isolated PBMCs, or as DNA extracted from either sample type. Overall study outcomes, separate from this receptor: Clinical and demographic metadata were provided uncurated, with the amount varying by source and participant.

Sequencing was performed on peripheral blood. This TCR was recovered from a woman older than 75 with COVID-19, enrolled during active disease. The chain is assembled from TRBV10-3 and TRBJ2-5; the D gene is perhaps TRBD1, from 6 matching bases. The DNA sequence is TGTGCCATCAGCCAGGGGACCCAAGAGACCCAGTACTTC. The resulting protein is CAISQGTQETQYF.